The next 3 T cell receptor beta chains were all read from a single sample in a study of cytomegalovirus exposure and HLA in healthy donors. The PCR was carried out with 60 Vbeta primers and 13 Jbeta primers. TCRdb's copy holds only in-frame clones and misses some; the assay was immunoSEQ multiplex PCR. The table includes 75,000 to 90,000 clones, around 76% detected once. Sequences were obtained from PBMCs. The receptor set was obtained from a male donor in good health and CMV-seropositive.

This clone occurred once. J is TRBJ1-5 and V is TRBV28; tentatively, D is TRBD1 (5 bases). Germline loops: CDR1 MDHEN, CDR2 SYDVKM. V was cut by 5 bases and J by 5 bases, with 13 bases left in between. The CDR3 extends over 14 amino acids. The CDR3 here is CASSGPGNHQPQHF. The DNA for the CDR3 is TGTGCCAGCAGTGGTCCAGGGAACCATCAGCCCCAGCATTTT.

The chain couples TRBV9 to TRBJ1-1, with a possible D match to TRBD1 (5 bases). Looked up from germline, CDR1 is SGDLS and CDR2 is YYNGEE. V dropped 0 bases and J dropped 3 bases, with 9 bases sitting between them. The CDR3 consists of 14 residues. CDR3 nucleotide sequence: TGTGCCAGCAGCGTAGTAGGGGCGTACACTGAAGCTTTCTTT. Translation: CASSVVGAYTEAFF.

The chain combines TRBV5-3 with TRBJ1-5; TRBD1 might be the D (5 bases). TRBV5-3 is an ORF for which the function is uncertain. The CDR3 sequence is 13 residues long. The V end lost 4 bases, the J end lost 4 bases, and 9 bases lay between the germline ends. CDR3 sequence (DNA): TGTGCCAGAAGCCTACACAGGAATCAGCCCCAGCATTTT. Translated, it gives CARSLHRNQPQHF.